This T cell receptor (beta chain) appears in the sequencing data of a study of T cell responses to AZD1222 COVID-19 vaccine. Study-wide results and limits: CD4 TCRs linked to vaccination spanned spike, dominating at 160-218 and 743-854. The donor group comprised mostly white British people and more females; the analysis possibly underestimated clonal diversity. The peak T cell response came first, and repertoires were sampled only after it.

Libraries were prepared by immunoSEQ multiplex PCR; TCRdb keeps only in-frame clonotypes and omits some of them. Among more than 100,000 clones listed, more than 85% were seen once. With regard to this clone: The target antigen is unknown.

There are 14 residues in the CDR3. V usage is TRBV21-1 and J usage is TRBJ1-1. TRBV21-1 is termed a pseudogene. This TCR was sampled from an adult who received the AZD1222 COVID-19 vaccine. The sequencing here drew on peripheral blood, taken 28 days after the second AZD1222 dose. CDR3 protein: CASSSGPQVGIAFF. The DNA for the CDR3 is TGTGCCAGCAGCAGCGGGCCCCAAGTAGGGATAGCTTTCTTT.